This T cell receptor beta chain stems from a study of beta chain features in type 1 diabetes. The study, taken as a whole, reports: When Type 1 diabetes patients were examined, their TCRB CDR3s proved moderately but significantly shorter in all four CD4+ subsets.

A note on this clone: The antigen remains unidentified.

The germline CDR1 and CDR2 sequences are MNHEY and SMNVEV (reference sequence). The V segment lost 6 bases and the J segment 5 bases; nucleotides outside the gene matches: 8. The CDR3 spans 14 residues. Every bit of the isolated RNA underwent reverse transcription, so sequencing read expressed TCRB transcripts. An average roughly 3.6 million reads came from naive, central memory and regulatory T cell samples. Method: immunoSEQ multiplex PCR; TCRdb's copy keeps in-frame clones and lacks some. The table has about 230,000 clones, roughly 17% seen once; the top ten hold 0.08% to 0.095%. Sequenced material: naive CD4+ T cells from blood. The rearrangement links TRBV27 to TRBJ1-2, with TRBD1 matching over 8 bases. This TCR derives from a man younger than 40 with type 1 diabetes. CDR3 residues: CASRPDRGSYGYTF. In DNA form, the CDR3 reads TGTGCCAGCAGACCTGACAGGGGATCTTATGGCTACACCTTC.